This TCR beta chain was observed in a study of blood T cell repertoires in COVID-19. In the study overall: Sources were T cells, B-cell-depleted T cells, or PBMCs; the material itself was cDNA or gDNA.

Germline V CDR1 and CDR2: SNHLY, FYNNEI. With 8 bases clipped from V and 8 bases from J, the junction kept 7 bases outside the gene matches. This CDR3 contains 14 residues. Profiling relied on immunoSEQ multiplex PCR, and the TCRdb table lists in-frame clones only, not all of them. The sample holds 150,000 to 200,000 clones; approximately 80% are singletons and the top ten take over 10%. The receptor comes from a man between 65 and 85 years old who had recovered from COVID-19. The rearrangement uses TRBV2 and TRBJ2-3; 13 bases fit TRBD2. The material sequenced was peripheral blood. This CDR3 is CASHPGLAGVTQYF. CDR3 nucleotides: TGTGCCAGCCACCCAGGACTAGCGGGAGTTACGCAGTATTTT.